These T cell receptor beta chains were read from a single sample in a study of shared clonotypes between healthy human individuals. Profiled with immunoSEQ multiplex PCR; TCRdb holds only in-frame clones, not every one. Of about 680,000 clones in the sample, around 90% were seen once. Sequenced sample: naive CD8+ T cells sorted from blood. These receptor sequences come from a man aged 30 to 39 in good health. CDR3s include the opening cysteine and the closing phenylalanine or tryptophan. Fields, in order: J gene, D gene, V gene, clone size, CDR3 length, CDR3 DNA, CDR3 protein. The D gene is left open where the match is weak. Not every row has a clone size; where given, it reads once, few, many or a size class.

TRBJ2-2 | TRBD2 | TRBV28 | NA | 15 | TGTGCCAGCAGTTCGCGGGAGAGATTAACCGGGGAGCTGTTTTTT | CASSSRERLTGELFF
TRBJ1-2 | TRBD1 | TRBV10-1 | NA | 15 | TGCGCCAGCAGTGAGTCAAACAGGGGGCTCGATGGCTACACCTTC | CASSESNRGLDGYTF
TRBJ2-3 | NA | TRBV27 | NA | 14 | TGTGCCAGCAGTCCGAATTACCCCACAGATACGCAGTATTTT | CASSPNYPTDTQYF
TRBJ1-4 | NA | TRBV6-1 | NA | 19 | TGTGCCAGCAGTGAAGCAGCTACCGGGATTGGGGGCGTGGAGGAAAAACTGTTTTTT | CASSEAATGIGGVEEKLFF
TRBJ2-3 | NA | TRBV4-1 | NA | 17 | TGCGCCAGCAGCCAAGAACGGGGTGCCCCCTTGACAGATACGCAGTATTTT | CASSQERGAPLTDTQYF
TRBJ2-7 | NA | TRBV30 | NA | 12 | TGTGCCTGGAGTTCAACAGGGTACGAGCAGTACTTC | CAWSSTGYEQYF
TRBJ2-1 | NA | TRBV5-6 | NA | 15 | TGTGCCAGCAGCTTGGGACAGAATTCCTACAATGAGCAGTTCTTC | CASSLGQNSYNEQFF
TRBJ2-1 | TRBD2 | TRBV19 | NA | 16 | TGTGCCAGTAGTTCACTAGCGGGCAACTCCTACAATGAGCAGTTCTTC | CASSSLAGNSYNEQFF
TRBJ2-7 | TRBD2 | TRBV7-6 | NA | 15 | TGTGCCAGCAGCTTAGCGGCAGGGACTAACTACGAGCAGTACTTC | CASSLAAGTNYEQYF
TRBJ1-3 | TRBD1 | TRBV28 | NA | 16 | TGTGCCAGCAGTCCTACCGGGACAGGGACTGGAAACACCATATATTTT | CASSPTGTGTGNTIYF
TRBJ2-7 | NA | TRBV5-6 | NA | 14 | TGTGCCAGCAGCTTGGCCGGGGCGTCCTACGAGCAGTACTTC | CASSLAGASYEQYF
TRBJ2-3 | TRBD1 | TRBV6-1 | NA | 13 | TGTGCCAGCAGCCTTACGACAGGGGATACGCAGTATTTT | CASSLTTGDTQYF
TRBJ2-7 | TRBD1 | TRBV15 | NA | 13 | TGTGCCACCAAGTCAGGGGGCTCGTCCGAGCAGTACTTC | CATKSGGSSEQYF
TRBJ2-1 | TRBD2 | TRBV4-2 | NA | 15 | TGTGCCAGCAGCCAAGGGACTAGCGGGATAGTTGAGCAGTTCTTC | CASSQGTSGIVEQFF
TRBJ2-1 | NA | TRBV18 | NA | 11 | TGTGCCAGCTCACAAGTCAATGAGCAGTTCTTC | CASSQVNEQFF
TRBJ1-4 | TRBD1 | TRBV5-1 | NA | 14 | TGCGCCAGCAGCTTGAGACAGGGGGATGAAAAACTGTTTTTT | CASSLRQGDEKLFF
TRBJ1-1 | NA | TRBV11-2 | NA | 13 | TGTGCCAGCAGCCACCAAACAGGGCCTGAAGCTTTCTTT | CASSHQTGPEAFF
TRBJ2-2 | NA | TRBV7-6 | NA | 14 | TGTGCCAGCAGCTTATCTATGACCACCGGGGAGCTGTTTTTT | CASSLSMTTGELFF
TRBJ1-2 | NA | TRBV12-5 | NA | 15 | TGTGCTAGTGGCAGCCCAGGGCAGCTAAACTATGGCTACACCTTC | CASGSPGQLNYGYTF
TRBJ1-1 | NA | TRBV30 | NA | 11 | TGTGCCTGGAGTGGGGCGGCTGAAGCTTTCTTT | CAWSGAAEAFF
TRBJ2-3 | NA | TRBV9 | NA | 15 | TGTGCCAGCACCCTACAGGGTTCTTTCACAGATACGCAGTATTTT | CASTLQGSFTDTQYF
TRBJ2-1 | TRBD2 | TRBV7-8 | NA | 17 | TGTGCCAGCAGCTTGATACCGGGACTAGCTTTAAACAATGAGCAGTTCTTC | CASSLIPGLALNNEQFF
TRBJ2-1 | TRBD1 | TRBV28 | NA | 16 | TGTGCCAGCAGAAGTATTTCAGGGGGCTCCTACAATGAGCAGTTCTTC | CASRSISGGSYNEQFF
TRBJ2-5 | TRBD2 | TRBV2 | NA | 19 | TGTGCCAGCAGTTGGGCTAGCGGGAGTTTTGGGAGCTCATTTGAGACCCAGTACTTC | CASSWASGSFGSSFETQYF
TRBJ2-1 | TRBD2 | TRBV7-6 | NA | 17 | TGTGCCAGCAGCTCCGAAACTAGCGGACCTTCCTACAATGAGCAGTTCTTC | CASSSETSGPSYNEQFF
TRBJ2-7 | TRBD1 | TRBV6-5 | NA | 15 | TGTGCCAGCAGTTGGGGGACAGCAGGATCGTACGAGCAGTACTTC | CASSWGTAGSYEQYF
TRBJ2-7 | TRBD2 | TRBV5-1 | NA | 15 | TGCGCCAGCAGACCAGGCTGGGGGGGAACTTACGAGCAGTACTTC | CASRPGWGGTYEQYF
TRBJ2-1 | NA | TRBV5-1 | once | 15 | TGCGCCAGCAGCTTTGGTACACACGAAGCCAATGAGCAGTTCTTC | CASSFGTHEANEQFF
TRBJ2-1 | TRBD2 | TRBV9 | NA | 16 | TGTGCCAGCAGCGCGTCGGGACTAGCGGGAGGGGGTGAGCAGTTCTTC | CASSASGLAGGGEQFF
TRBJ2-7 | NA | TRBV5-1 | NA | 15 | TGCGCCAGCAGCTTGCGAGAAGGTCGTATCTACGAGCAGTACTTC | CASSLREGRIYEQYF
TRBJ1-4 | NA | TRBV27 | NA | 15 | TGTGCCAGCAGTTTAAGGGGGTTGGGTAATGAAAAACTGTTTTTT | CASSLRGLGNEKLFF
TRBJ2-1 | NA | TRBV15 | once | 16 | TGTGCCACCAGCCCGAGAATGGCAGGGAACAGGAATGAGCAGTTCTTC | CATSPRMAGNRNEQFF
TRBJ2-6 | NA | TRBV7-9 | once | 15 | TGTGCCAGCAGCCCCGCGCCCTCTGGGGCCAACGTCCTGACTTTC | CASSPAPSGANVLTF
TRBJ2-3 | NA | TRBV5-1 | NA | 13 | TGCGCCAGCAGCTTCCTACGCACAGATACGCAGTATTTT | CASSFLRTDTQYF
TRBJ2-7 | TRBD1 | TRBV27 | NA | 13 | TGTGCCAGCAGTGTGACAGGGGGCTACGAGCAGTACTTC | CASSVTGGYEQYF
TRBJ2-7 | NA | TRBV5-8 | NA | 16 | TGTGCCAGCAGCTTTAGGGGGGGAGTTCGGGTCTACGAGCAGTACTTC | CASSFRGGVRVYEQYF
TRBJ1-1 | TRBD1 | TRBV4-1 | NA | 15 | TGCGCCAGCAGCCAAACGGGACAGATGAACACTGAAGCTTTCTTT | CASSQTGQMNTEAFF